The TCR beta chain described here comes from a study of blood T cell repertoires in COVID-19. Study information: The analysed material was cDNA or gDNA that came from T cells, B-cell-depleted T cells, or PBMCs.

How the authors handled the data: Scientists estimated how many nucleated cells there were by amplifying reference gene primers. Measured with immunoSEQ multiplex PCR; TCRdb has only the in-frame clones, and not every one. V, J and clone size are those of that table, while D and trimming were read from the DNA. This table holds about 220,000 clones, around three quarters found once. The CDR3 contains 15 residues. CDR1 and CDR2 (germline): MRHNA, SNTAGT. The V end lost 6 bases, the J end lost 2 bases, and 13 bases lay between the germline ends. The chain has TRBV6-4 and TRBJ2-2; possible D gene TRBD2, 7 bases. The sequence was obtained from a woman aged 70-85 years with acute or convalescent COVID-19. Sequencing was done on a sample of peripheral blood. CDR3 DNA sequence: TGTGCCAGCAGACCGGGGGGCTTTAACACCGGGGAGCTGTTTTTT. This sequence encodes CASRPGGFNTGELFF.